This T cell receptor (beta chain) was identified during a study of blood T cell repertoires in COVID-19. Study-level background: Sources were T cells, B-cell-depleted T cells, or PBMCs; the material itself was cDNA or gDNA.

Sequenced by immunoSEQ multiplex PCR; TCRdb stores in-frame clones only, minus some. This table holds fewer than 200,000 clones, approximately 87% found once. J was trimmed by 4 bases and V by 0 bases; bases with no gene match: 4. There are 16 residues in the CDR3. Germline V gene data show CDR1 as SGHNT and CDR2 as YENEEA. The sequence derives from a woman between 18 and 29 years old who had recovered from COVID-19. Specimen: peripheral blood. V is TRBV11-3 and J is TRBJ2-1, with 9 bases fitting TRBD2. The CDR3 loop reads CASSLEAGGSYNEQFF. In nucleotides, the CDR3 is TGTGCCAGCAGCTTAGAAGCGGGAGGAAGTTACAATGAGCAGTTCTTC. The variable domain in full, with the rest retrieved from reference TRBV11-3 and TRBJ2-1, is EAGVVQSPRYKIIEKKQPVAFWCNPISGHNTLYWYLQNLGQGPELLIRYENEEAVDDSQLPKDRFSAERLKGVDSTLKIQPAELGDSAVYLCASSLEAGGSYNEQFFGPGTRLTVL.